The T cell receptor (beta chain) described here comes from a study of blood T cell repertoires in COVID-19. V trimming: 2 bases; J trimming: 4 bases; junction bases outside the gene matches: 12. This CDR3 contains 18 residues. Looked up from germline, CDR1 is MNHEY and CDR2 is SVGEGT. Assay used: immunoSEQ multiplex PCR; TCRdb lists only in-frame clones, some missing. The sample shows fewer than 100,000 clones, about 79% of them seen only once. This clone showed up many times. The source is a woman aged 50 to 60 with acute or convalescent COVID-19. Sequences were obtained from peripheral blood. J is TRBJ2-7 and V is TRBV6-2 or TRBV6-3, with TRBD2 matching 12 bases. The CDR3, as DNA: TGTGCCAGCAGTTACCCGGCTAGCGGGAGGGCCGTTTTATACGAGCAGTACTTC. The encoded protein is CASSYPASGRAVLYEQYF.